Given below is one T cell receptor beta chain in context. Its antigen is unknown. Of the isolated RNA, all was reverse transcribed, and so the sequenced material was expressed TCRB transcripts. The data were produced by immunoSEQ multiplex PCR, yet TCRdb's version contains in-frame clones alone and is incomplete. The sample has about 320,000 clones; 14% are singletons. The sample belongs to a study of beta chain features in type 1 diabetes. Findings of the study overall: There was a moderate but significant shortening of TCRB CDR3s in all four CD4+ subsets of Type 1 diabetes patients. It was among patients, rather than healthy donors, that naive, central memory and Treg TCRB repertoires appeared more similar. Sequencing used cDNA, and cells with high TCR expression could therefore be over-represented.

In germline, CDR1 is LGHNA, CDR2 YNFKEQ. J gave up 3 bases and V 4 bases, and 6 bases lay outside the gene matches. The CDR3 is 15 amino acids. A single heparinised blood sample, averaging around 120 mL, was obtained per donor. This sequence originates from a man aged 30 to 39 in good health. The source material was central memory CD4+ T cells from blood. The chain links TRBV4-2 to TRBJ2-1; 7 bases agree with TRBD2. The CDR3 is CASSPGRGDYNEQFF. The CDR3 DNA follows: TGTGCCAGCAGCCCTGGTCGGGGGGACTACAATGAGCAGTTCTTC.